The source of this T cell receptor (beta chain) is a study of CD8 T cells in ankylosing spondylitis. General study findings and limits: In the blood and synovial fluid of reactive arthritis, some motif variants had been previously reported. Characteristic, it appeared, of ankylosing spondylitis blood was a TCR beta motif of fewer than 10 highly homologous variants.

TCRdb itself ran the 5' RACE reads through MiXCR, one entry per CDR3 protein. The sample lists 240,000 or so distinct CDR3 sequences; 8.6% were seen once. Germline V gene data show CDR1 as LNHNV and CDR2 as YYDKDF (reference sequence). V lost 0 bases to trimming and J lost 9 bases, with 8 bases between them. CDR3 size: 12 residues. This clonotype has at least ten counts. As yet, its antigen is unknown. The chain carries TRBV15 and TRBJ1-2; D remains ambiguous. The TCR originated in a male donor with ankylosing spondylitis or in good health (not recorded which). The sample consisted of blood, either unsorted or a sorted T cell fraction (not recorded which). CDR3 sequence (DNA): TGTGCCACCAGCAGAGATGTGAGTCGCTACACCTTC. Amino acids: CATSRDVSRYTF. The full variable domain, with the rest looked up from reference TRBV15 and TRBJ1-2, is DAMVIQNPRYQVTQFGKPVTLSCSQTLNHNVMYWYQQKSSQAPKLLFHYYDKDFNNEADTPDNFQSRRPNTSFCFLDIRSPGLGDTAMYLCATSRDVSRYTFGSGTRLTVV.